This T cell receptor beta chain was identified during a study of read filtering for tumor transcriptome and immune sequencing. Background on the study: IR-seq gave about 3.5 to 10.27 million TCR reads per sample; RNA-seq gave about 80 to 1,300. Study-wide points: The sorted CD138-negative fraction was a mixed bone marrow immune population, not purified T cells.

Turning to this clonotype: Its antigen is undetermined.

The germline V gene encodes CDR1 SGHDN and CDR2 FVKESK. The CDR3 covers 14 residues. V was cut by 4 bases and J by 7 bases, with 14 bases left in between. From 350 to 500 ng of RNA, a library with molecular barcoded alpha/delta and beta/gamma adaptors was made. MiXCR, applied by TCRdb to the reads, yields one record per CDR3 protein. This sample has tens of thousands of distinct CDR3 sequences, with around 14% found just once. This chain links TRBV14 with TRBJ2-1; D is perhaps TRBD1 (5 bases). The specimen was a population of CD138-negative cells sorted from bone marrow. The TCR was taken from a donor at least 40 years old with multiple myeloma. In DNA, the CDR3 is TGTGCCAGCAGCCGAAGGGGCCTCGAGAATGAGCAGTTCTTC. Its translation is CASSRRGLENEQFF.